The present TCR beta chain was sequenced within a study of T cells in Graves' hyperthyroidism and ophthalmopathy. Findings and limits, study-wide: Blood also showed most of the thyroid clonotypes that were expanded above 0.001. A median 6.5 months before onset, the model predicted ophthalmopathy. Ophthalmopathy and stable hyperthyroidism were separated by a 13 V-J model.

There were TCR beta CDR3 regions amplified from RNA transcripts. The TCR CDR3 first-round RT-PCR relied on the HTBI primer set. One entry per CDR3 protein, called by TCRdb with MiXCR from the multiplex PCR reads. This repertoire shows hundreds of thousands of distinct CDR3 sequences, 40% to 55% found once; its top ten account for 8.2%. Hyperthyroidism had been newly diagnosed in patients aged 18 to 65, and its duration was under 2 months. In regard to this clonotype: The target antigen is unknown.

Germline assignment: CDR1 SNHLY and CDR2 FYNNEI. Trimming stripped 4 bases from V and 1 base from J, with 7 bases between. This CDR3 spans 14 amino acids. This TCR derives from a woman aged 18-29 years with Graves' hyperthyroidism. V and J are TRBV2 and TRBJ1-4; no reliable D call. The sequenced sample was peripheral blood or thyroid tissue (not recorded which). This CDR3 is CASSVYVTNEKLFF. CDR3 coding DNA: TGTGCCAGCAGTGTCTATGTAACTAATGAAAAACTGTTTTTT.